One and the same sample provided the 21 T cell receptor beta chains below, sequenced in a study of T cells in Graves' hyperthyroidism and ophthalmopathy. TCR beta CDR3 regions were amplified from RNA transcripts. The TCR CDR3 was amplified in a first-round RT-PCR using the HTBI primer set. Via MiXCR, TCRdb re-called the multiplex PCR reads, giving one row per CDR3 protein. There are 340,000 or so distinct CDR3 sequences in the sample; around 16% occur only once, and around 34% lies in the top ten. Sequences were obtained from blood. The receptors come from a man aged 30-40 years with Graves' hyperthyroidism.

The chain carries TRBV7-9 and TRBJ1-1; no clear D gene. CDR3 size: 13 residues. V shed 4 bases and J shed 5 bases, with 11 bases lying between them. Germline loops: CDR1 SEHNR, CDR2 FQNEAQ (reference sequence). For the CDR3, the DNA is TGTGCCAGCAGCTCCCTCTTCGGGACTGAAGCTTTCTTT. Translated: CASSSLFGTEAFF.

This clonotype came up a few times. This sequence joins TRBV10-1 and TRBJ2-7; 7 bases agree with TRBD1. Germline V gene sequence: CDR1 WNHNN, CDR2 SYGVQD (reference sequence). The CDR3 spans 13 residues. The V gene end was trimmed by 7 bases and the J gene end by 3 bases; junction bases not matched to a gene: 6. For the CDR3, the DNA is TGCGCCAGCATTTTGACAGGGAACTACGAGCAGTACTTC. Translation gives CASILTGNYEQYF.

This clonotype was detected a few times. This may be a read error: a much more frequent sequence differs by one nucleotide. The chain combines TRBV28 with TRBJ2-5; perhaps TRBD2 as D (5 bases). In germline, CDR1 is MDHEN, CDR2 SYDVKM. This CDR3 spans 12 amino acids. V lost 3 bases to trimming and J lost 7 bases, with 9 bases between them. This chain's CDR3 is CASSFGERTQYF. DNA of the CDR3: TGTGCCAGCAGTTTCGGGGAGAGGACCCAGTACTTC. The complete variable domain, with remaining parts taken from reference TRBV28 and TRBJ2-5, reads DVKVTQSSRYLVKRTGEKVFLECVQDMDHENMFWYRQDPGLGLRLIYFSYDVKMKEKGDIPEGYSVSREKKERFSLILESASTNQTSMYLCASSFGERTQYFGPGTRLLVL.

This clonotype was found a few times. This chain connects TRBV2 to TRBJ2-7; D may be TRBD2 (7 bases). The CDR3 is 14 residues long. Germline V gives CDR1 SNHLY, CDR2 FYNNEI. Trimming removed 11 bases from V and 1 base from J, with 18 bases in between. The CDR3 sequence is CAGGAGHDSYEQYF. CDR3 bases: TGTGCCGGGGGGGCAGGGCACGATTCCTACGAGCAGTACTTC.

In its sample, this clonotype was seen a few times. The rearrangement uses TRBV24-1 and TRBJ2-5, with D possibly matching TRBD2 (6 bases). Germline CDR1 and CDR2: KGHDR and SFDVKD. This CDR3 region has 18 residues. V lost 1 base to trimming and J lost 5 bases, with 22 bases between them. Here the CDR3 reads CATSDFRAGTPQEETQYF. CDR3 nucleotide sequence: TGTGCCACCAGTGATTTCAGAGCCGGGACTCCTCAGGAGGAGACCCAGTACTTC.

This clonotype was seen at least ten times. The chain couples TRBV20-1 to TRBJ2-7, with a possible D match to TRBD2 (6 bases). V was clipped by 3 bases and J by 3 bases, with 18 bases between them. Germline V lookup: CDR1 DFQATT, CDR2 SNEGSKA (reference sequence). This CDR3 is 15 amino acids long. The CDR3 is CSASPPGAGIYEQYF. The CDR3 DNA is TGCAGTGCTAGCCCCCCCGGCGCGGGGATCTACGAGCAGTACTTC.

In this sample, this clonotype turned up a few times. The chain couples TRBV30 to TRBJ2-6; D gene unclear. Germline V gene sequence: CDR1 GTSNPN, CDR2 SVGIG (reference sequence). The V end lost 2 bases, the J end lost 0 bases, and 5 bases lay between the germline ends. There are 14 residues in the CDR3. This CDR3 is CAWSFRSGANVLTF. CDR3 DNA sequence: TGTGCCTGGAGTTTCCGCTCTGGGGCCAACGTCCTGACTTTC. Together with reference TRBV30 and TRBJ2-6, the CDR3 gives the full variable domain: SQTIHQWPATLVQPVGSPLSLECTVEGTSNPNLYWYRQAAGRGLQLLFYSVGIGQISSEVPQNLSASRPQDRQFILSSKKLLLSDSGFYLCAWSFRSGANVLTFGAGSRLTVL.

There are a few counts of this clonotype. For the CDR3, the DNA is TGCGCCAGCAGCTTGATCGGGAGAGACCCGTACAATGAGCAGTTCTTC. Its protein product is CASSLIGRDPYNEQFF. The J gene is TRBJ2-1, the V gene TRBV5-1; D might be TRBD2 (6 bases). The CDR3 has 16 amino acids. The germline V and J ends were trimmed by 1 base and 4 bases, with 15 bases remaining between them. The germline V gene encodes CDR1 SGHRS and CDR2 YFSETQ.

The genes are TRBV28 and TRBJ2-1; TRBD1 matches at 12 bases. V shed 4 bases, J shed 7 bases, and the junction held 8 bases outside the gene matches. Germline V gene data show CDR1 as MDHEN and CDR2 as SYDVKM. The CDR3 extends over 16 amino acids. The CDR3 loop is CASSYPGQGAWNEQFF. The DNA of the CDR3 is TGTGCCAGCAGTTACCCGGGACAGGGGGCATGGAATGAGCAGTTCTTC.

Many counts were recorded for this clonotype. The gene calls are TRBV30 and TRBJ1-5; D unclear. V gave up 0 bases and J gave up 0 bases, with 9 bases separating them. The germline V gene encodes CDR1 GTSNPN and CDR2 SVGIG (reference sequence). The CDR3 extends over 15 amino acids. CDR3 residues: CAWSVGSASNQPQHF. CDR3 DNA: TGTGCCTGGAGTGTGGGGAGTGCTAGCAATCAGCCCCAGCATTTT.

This sequence joins TRBV12-5 and TRBJ2-1; 8 bases agree with TRBD2. Germline loops: CDR1 LGHNT, CDR2 FRNRAP. V lost 5 bases and J lost 7; bases outside the gene matches: 10. This CDR3 has 15 residues. The CDR3: CASGPASGSFNEQFF. CDR3 nucleotides: TGTGCTAGTGGTCCGGCTAGCGGGTCCTTTAATGAGCAGTTCTTC.

This clonotype was observed once. The gene calls are TRBV4-2 and TRBJ1-6; 7 bases align to TRBD1. V gave up 1 base and J gave up 8 bases; unmatched junction bases: 5. Germline CDR1 LGHNA, CDR2 YNFKEQ. The CDR3 contains 15 residues. The CDR3 nucleotides read TGTGCCAGCAGCCAAGCCGGGGACAGCGATTCACCCCTCCACTTT. Amino acids: CASSQAGDSDSPLHF.

This clonotype was detected only a few times. The V gene is TRBV10-2, the J gene TRBJ2-1; 10 nucleotides line up with TRBD2. Germline values: CDR1 WSHSY, CDR2 SAAADI. V was clipped by 5 bases and J by 8 bases; unmatched bases: 6. The CDR3 runs to 14 residues. The CDR3 here is CASSSSGRTDEQFF. CDR3 DNA sequence: TGCGCCAGCAGTAGTAGCGGGAGGACCGATGAGCAGTTCTTC.

CDR3 residues: CAISGQGAYGYTF. The CDR3 DNA follows: TGTGCCATCAGTGGGCAGGGGGCCTATGGCTACACCTTC. This chain uses TRBV10-3 with TRBJ1-2; 8 bases agree with TRBD1. Germline-derived CDR1 and CDR2 are ENHRY and SYGVKD. The junction had 2 bases not matched to a gene; V was cut back by 4 bases and J by 4 bases. This CDR3 has 13 amino acids.

This clonotype has a count of ten or more. This chain joins TRBV7-2 and TRBJ2-3; D tentatively reads TRBD1 or TRBD2 (5 bases each). V was shortened by 2 bases and J by 2 bases, with 11 bases between the two germline ends. The CDR3 totals 15 residues. The germline V gene encodes CDR1 SGHTA and CDR2 FQGNSA. In DNA, the CDR3 is TGTGCCAGCAGCTTATCGAGGGGTACCACAGATACGCAGTATTTT. Protein product: CASSLSRGTTDTQYF.

The table lists this clonotype with a few counts. This sequence joins TRBV4-2 and TRBJ1-1, with TRBD1 matching over 7 bases. V shed 3 bases, J shed 5 bases, and the junction held 9 bases outside the gene matches. This CDR3 is built from 15 residues. CDR1 and CDR2 (germline): LGHNA, YNFKEQ. The DNA of the CDR3 is TGTGCCAGCAGCCAGCAGGGGGATCTGATGACTGAAGCTTTCTTT. This gives the protein CASSQQGDLMTEAFF.

The rearrangement links TRBV5-1 to TRBJ2-5; D is possibly TRBD2 (5 bases). The CDR3 is made up of 13 amino acids. The V and J ends lost 2 bases and 3 bases respectively, with 8 bases between them. Germline assignment: CDR1 SGHRS and CDR2 YFSETQ. CDR3 residues: CASSFSVEETQYF. In DNA form, the CDR3 reads TGCGCCAGCAGCTTTAGCGTAGAAGAGACCCAGTACTTC.

In its sample, this clonotype was seen a few times. Here the CDR3 DNA reads TGCAGTACCATAATGGACACTGAAGCTTTCTTT. It translates to CSTIMDTEAFF. The V and J genes are TRBV20-1 and TRBJ1-1; D is unclear. CDR1 and CDR2 from the germline V gene are DFQATT and SNEGSKA (reference sequence). The V and J ends lost 8 bases and 3 bases respectively, with 10 bases between them. The CDR3 is made up of 11 amino acids.

This chain uses TRBV19 with TRBJ2-3; D remains ambiguous. The CDR3 sequence is 16 residues long. In germline, CDR1 is LNHDA, CDR2 SQIVND (reference sequence). V lost 5 bases and J lost 1, with 16 bases in between. DNA of the CDR3: TGTGCCAGTAGTCCCGGACCCCGAGGTGGCACAGATACGCAGTATTTT. Translated, it gives CASSPGPRGGTDTQYF.

This clonotype has just a few counts. This chain connects TRBV29-1 to TRBJ2-3, with D possibly being TRBD1 (5 bases). CDR3 length equals 13 residues. CDR1 and CDR2 (germline): SQVTM, ANQGSEA. The V end lost 4 bases, the J end lost 0 bases, and 8 bases lay between the germline ends. CDR3 sequence reads: CSVVGPSTDTQYF. The CDR3 DNA reads TGCAGCGTTGTGGGGCCTAGCACAGATACGCAGTATTTT.

This chain uses TRBV29-1 with TRBJ2-3; TRBD2 matches at 10 bases. Trimming at V came to 8 bases and at J to 6 bases, leaving 8 bases not matched to a gene. CDR3 length: 13 residues. In germline, CDR1 is SQVTM, CDR2 ANQGSEA. The CDR3 here is CSPLAGVEDTQYF. DNA for the CDR3: TGCAGCCCTCTAGCGGGAGTCGAGGATACGCAGTATTTT.